Listed here are 20 T cell receptor beta chains from one sample, sequenced in a study of blood T cells in healthy people across ages. For the second PCR, which ran for roughly 7 to 11 cycles, a sample-barcoded 5' primer and a J-beta primer mix were used. From the 5' RACE reads, TCRdb called clonotypes with MiXCR, one entry per CDR3 protein. The data contain fewer than 2,000,000 distinct CDR3 sequences, roughly 30% of them seen just once; the ten biggest clones take up 10% to 12%. Sequencing was carried out using blood. The origin of the receptors is a woman in her twenties or thirties in good health.

The V gene is TRBV19, the J gene TRBJ2-1; weak D call: TRBD2 (5 bases). With 7 bases removed from V and 2 bases from J, the gap between germline ends came to 12 bases. From germline, CDR1 is LNHDA and CDR2 SQIVND (reference sequence). The CDR3 is 14 residues long. CDR3: CASNTLVPYNEQFF. CDR3 nucleotide sequence: TGTGCCAGTAACACACTAGTACCCTACAATGAGCAGTTCTTC.

This clonotype was picked up a small number of times. The gene calls are TRBV3-1 and TRBJ2-7; D is possibly TRBD2 (6 bases). Germline lookup yields CDR1 LGHDT and CDR2 YNNKEL (reference sequence). Trimming took off 4 bases at V and 0 bases at J, with 16 bases between the two ends. The CDR3 has 16 amino acids. The CDR3 region is CASSPRWGRSSYEQYF. CDR3 DNA sequence: TGTGCCAGCAGCCCTAGGTGGGGGAGGAGCTCCTACGAGCAGTACTTC.

Comments on this clonotype: It may be a read error: a sequence one base away is much more abundant. The rearrangement joins TRBV7-9 to TRBJ1-1; 8 bases fit TRBD1. V shed 4 bases and J 6 bases; nucleotides not matched to a gene: 4. The CDR3 consists of 13 residues. In germline, CDR1 is SEHNR, CDR2 FQNEAQ (reference sequence). CDR3 nucleotide sequence: TGTGCCAGCAGCTCGGACAGGGCCGCTGAAGCTTTCTTT. Amino acid sequence: CASSSDRAAEAFF.

In this sample, this clonotype turned up once. The chain links TRBV4-2 to TRBJ1-2, with D possibly TRBD1 on 6 matching bases. CDR1 is LGHNA and CDR2 is YNFKEQ in the germline V gene. Trimming left V 0 bases short and J 4 bases short, with 15 bases between. The CDR3 consists of 16 residues. CDR3: CASSQEGGGQLYGYTF. CDR3 in DNA: TGTGCCAGCAGCCAAGAGGGCGGCGGACAGCTCTATGGCTACACCTTC.

The V and J genes are TRBV18 and TRBJ2-1; TRBD2 matches at 12 bases. Germline CDR1 reads KGHSH; CDR2 reads LQKENI. The length of the CDR3 is 17 residues. V dropped 4 bases and J dropped 8; count of bases not matched to a gene: 12. The CDR3 region is CASSLRSLAGGKDEQFF. In DNA, the CDR3 is TGTGCCAGCTCACTCCGTTCGCTAGCGGGAGGGAAGGATGAGCAGTTCTTC.

The genes are TRBV5-1 and TRBJ2-1, with 13 bases lining up with TRBD2. The germline gives CDR1 SGHRS, CDR2 YFSETQ. The CDR3 is made up of 15 amino acids. Trimming cost V 3 bases and J 9 bases; bases outside gene matches: 6. The DNA of the CDR3 is TGCGCCAGCAGCTGGACTAGCGGGAGAAGTGGTGAGCAGTTCTTC. It translates to CASSWTSGRSGEQFF.

This clonotype is a singleton in its sample. Germline is not matched at one junction end, which may reflect a read error. The chain carries TRBV4-1 and TRBJ2-3, with TRBD1 matching 7 bases. This CDR3 has 17 amino acids. Germline values: CDR1 MGHRA, CDR2 YSYEKL. The CDR3 reads CASKLFQQTGPFDMQYF. The CDR3 nucleotides read TGCGCCAGCAAATTGTTCCAGCAGACAGGGCCATTTGATATGCAGTATTTT.

This clonotype has just a few counts. The chain combines TRBV20-1 with TRBJ1-5; 7 bases fit TRBD1. Germline V gene data show CDR1 as DFQATT and CDR2 as SNEGSKA (reference sequence). V dropped 0 bases and J dropped 7; count of bases not matched to a gene: 12. This CDR3 is 16 amino acids long. CDR3 coding DNA: TGCAGTGCTAGAGAGTCCACCAGGGGGAAAATGCAGCCCCAGCATTTT. Protein: CSARESTRGKMQPQHF.

J is TRBJ1-1 and V is TRBV9; 7 nucleotides match TRBD1. The CDR3 contains 14 residues. CDR1 SGDLS and CDR2 YYNGEE come from the germline V gene. J was trimmed by 4 bases and V by 4 bases; bases with no gene match: 7. CDR3 protein: CASSPGTARTEAFF. The CDR3 nucleotides read TGTGCCAGCAGCCCCGGGACAGCCCGCACTGAAGCTTTCTTT.

This rearrangement joins TRBV27 to TRBJ1-6, with D unresolved. V was trimmed by 3 bases and J by 7 bases, leaving 7 bases between them. Germline values: CDR1 MNHEY, CDR2 SMNVEV (reference sequence). This CDR3 has 13 amino acids. CDR3 region: CASSFERNSPLHF. In DNA, the CDR3 is TGTGCCAGCAGTTTCGAGAGGAATTCACCCCTCCACTTT.

This rearrangement joins TRBV20-1 to TRBJ2-7; D gene ambiguous. Trimming shortened V by 2 bases and J by 3 bases, and 8 bases separated the two germline ends. The CDR3 has 12 amino acids. Looked up from germline, CDR1 is DFQATT and CDR2 is SNEGSKA (reference sequence). The CDR3 DNA reads TGCAGTGCTAGACCCATAGACTACGAGCAGTACTTC. It translates to CSARPIDYEQYF.

This rearrangement joins TRBV6-4 to TRBJ2-7; 9 positions agree with TRBD1. Germline CDR1 MRHNA, CDR2 SNTAGT. V lost 6 bases, J lost 0 bases, and 6 bases stayed unmatched. The CDR3 contains 15 residues. The CDR3 loop reads CASRYRGRLSYEQYF. Written as DNA, the CDR3 is TGTGCCAGCAGATACAGGGGGCGACTCTCCTACGAGCAGTACTTC.

The CDR3 bases are TGCAGTGCGGGAGAGGGACGGAAGCACTATGGCTACACCTTC. It specifies CSAGEGRKHYGYTF. V and J are TRBV20-1 and TRBJ1-2, with TRBD1 as a possible D gene (5 bases). The CDR3 totals 14 residues. V lost 6 bases to trimming and J lost 3 bases, with 17 bases between them. Germline lookup yields CDR1 DFQATT and CDR2 SNEGSKA (reference sequence).

The CDR3 DNA reads as TGTGCCAGCAGAACAGGAGTGGGAACAGATACGCAGTATTTT. Protein sequence: CASRTGVGTDTQYF. The chain uses TRBV12-3 or TRBV12-4 and TRBJ2-3; D may be TRBD1 (5 bases). The ends were cut back, 6 bases at V and 3 bases at J, with 13 bases in the middle. The CDR3 has 14 amino acids.

This clonotype was detected a few times. CDR3 amino acids: CSATTGTTNEKLFF. Here the CDR3 DNA reads TGCAGTGCTACGACCGGGACAACTAATGAAAAACTGTTTTTT. The chain uses TRBV20-1 and TRBJ1-4; D uncertain. The CDR3 runs 14 residues. CDR1 is DFQATT and CDR2 is SNEGSKA in the germline V gene (reference sequence). Between the trimmed V and J ends, which lost 4 bases and 0 bases, there was a span of 9 bases.

The chain uses TRBV6-2 or TRBV6-3 and TRBJ2-2; tentatively, D is TRBD1 (5 bases). The CDR3 totals 17 residues. Looked up from germline, CDR1 is MNHEY and CDR2 is SVGEGT. V lost 2 bases and J 1 base, leaving 14 bases between the germline ends. Here the CDR3 DNA reads TGTGCCAGCAGTTACGATCTACGGCAGGGGAACACCGGGGAGCTGTTTTTT. Protein: CASSYDLRQGNTGELFF.

J is TRBJ1-2 and V is TRBV6-5; D is unresolved. The CDR3 runs 14 residues. The V gene lost 0 bases and the J gene lost 8 bases, with 13 bases spanning the gap. CDR1 and CDR2 from the germline V gene are MNHEY and SVGAGI. The CDR3 reads CASSYSGSFLGYTF. The CDR3 region has the DNA TGTGCCAGCAGTTACTCGGGCAGCTTCCTGGGCTACACCTTC.

This clonotype was picked up many times. The chain couples TRBV7-2 to TRBJ2-7; 11 bases are a match to TRBD2. In germline, CDR1 is SGHTA, CDR2 FQGNSA. J lost 9 bases, V lost 6 bases, and 7 bases had no gene match. This CDR3 region has 13 residues. Here the CDR3 reads CASRTTSGSVQYF. In nucleotides, the CDR3 is TGTGCCAGCAGAACCACTAGCGGGAGCGTGCAGTACTTC.

This chain connects TRBV9 to TRBJ1-1; D is uncertain. This CDR3 contains 15 residues. Trimming cost V 4 bases and J 4 bases, with 17 bases left between them. Per the germline V gene, CDR1 is SGDLS and CDR2 is YYNGEE. The CDR3 DNA reads as TGTGCCAGCAGCTTCGCCAGTTTAGCGCCCACTGAAGCTTTCTTT. Translated, it gives CASSFASLAPTEAFF.

The chain has TRBV5-1 and TRBJ2-5, with a weak D call TRBD1 (6 bases). This CDR3 spans 14 amino acids. V lost 5 bases and J 1 base, leaving 12 bases between the germline ends. The V gene's germline CDR1 is SGHRS and CDR2 YFSETQ. This chain's CDR3 is CASSRTVIQETQYF. The CDR3 nucleotides are TGCGCCAGCAGTCGGACAGTCATCCAAGAGACCCAGTACTTC.